The clone carrying this T cell receptor beta chain came up once. In the source study's methods: Amplified reference gene primers provided the basis for estimating nucleated cell counts. Generated by immunoSEQ multiplex PCR, the TCRdb table keeps only in-frame clones and is missing some. The DNA gave D and trimming, while V, J and clone size come from that table. The sample has about 52,000 clones; roughly 86% are singletons. These data come from a study of blood T cell repertoires in COVID-19. The germline V gene has CDR1 SQVTM and CDR2 ANQGSEA. The CDR3 length is 16 residues. The ends were cut back, 0 bases at V and 5 bases at J, with 19 bases in the middle.

The genes are TRBV29-1 and TRBJ2-5; perhaps TRBD2 as D (5 bases). What was sequenced was peripheral blood. The TCR comes from a man at least 80 years old with active or convalescent COVID-19. CDR3 bases: TGCAGCGTTGAAGATCGCACGGGGATGTTCGGGGAGACCCAGTACTTC. This encodes CSVEDRTGMFGETQYF.